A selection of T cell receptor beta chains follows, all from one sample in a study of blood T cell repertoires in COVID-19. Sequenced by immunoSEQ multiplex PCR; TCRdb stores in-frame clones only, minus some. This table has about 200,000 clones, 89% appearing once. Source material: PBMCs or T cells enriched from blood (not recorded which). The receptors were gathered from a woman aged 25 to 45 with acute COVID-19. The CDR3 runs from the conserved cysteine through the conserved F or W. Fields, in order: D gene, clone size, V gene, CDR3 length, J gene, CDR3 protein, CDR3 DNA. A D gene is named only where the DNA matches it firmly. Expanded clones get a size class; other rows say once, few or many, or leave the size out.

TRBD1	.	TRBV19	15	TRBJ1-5	CASSSTTGPNQPQHF	TGTGCCAGTAGTTCAACGACAGGGCCCAATCAGCCCCAGCATTTT
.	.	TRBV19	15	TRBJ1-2	CASSLSGLSNYGYTF	TGTGCCAGTAGCCTCTCAGGGTTGTCTAACTATGGCTACACCTTC
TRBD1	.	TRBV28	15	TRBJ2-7	CASSFWRDRDDEQYF	TGTGCCAGCAGTTTTTGGAGGGACAGGGACGACGAGCAGTACTTC
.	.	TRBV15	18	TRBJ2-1	CATSRDGPSTDLYNEQFF	TGTGCCACCAGCAGAGACGGTCCTAGCACCGATTTATACAATGAGCAGTTCTTC
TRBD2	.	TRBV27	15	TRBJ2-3	CASSPLRGGSDTQYF	TGTGCCAGCAGTCCCCTACGGGGGGGGTCAGATACGCAGTATTTT
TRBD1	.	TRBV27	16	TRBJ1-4	CASSHTTGGGGEKLFF	TGTGCCAGCAGTCATACTACAGGGGGCGGCGGTGAAAAACTGTTTTTT
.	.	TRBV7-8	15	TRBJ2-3	CASSLVRLNTDTQYF	TGTGCCAGCAGCTTAGTGAGGCTAAACACAGATACGCAGTATTTT
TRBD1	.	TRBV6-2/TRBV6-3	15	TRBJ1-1	CASSYGGNRGTEAFF	TGTGCCAGCAGTTACGGAGGAAACAGGGGTACTGAAGCTTTCTTT
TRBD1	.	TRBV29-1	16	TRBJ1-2	CSVEDPGTGSTYGYTF	TGCAGCGTTGAAGATCCAGGGACAGGGAGTACCTATGGCTACACCTTC
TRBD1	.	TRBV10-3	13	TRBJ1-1	CAIEQGRGTEAFF	TGTGCCATTGAACAGGGGCGGGGCACTGAAGCTTTCTTT
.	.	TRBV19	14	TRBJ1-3	CASSQTGAGNTIYF	TGTGCCAGTAGTCAAACAGGAGCTGGAAACACCATATATTTT
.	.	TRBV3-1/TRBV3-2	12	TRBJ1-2	CASSNTGYGYTF	TGTGCCAGCAGCAATACAGGGTATGGCTACACCTTC
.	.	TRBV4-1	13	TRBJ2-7	CASSQDNNYEQYF	TGCGCCAGCAGCCAAGACAACAACTACGAGCAGTACTTC
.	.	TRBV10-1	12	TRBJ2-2	CASQKNTGELFF	TGCGCCAGCCAAAAGAACACCGGGGAGCTGTTTTTT
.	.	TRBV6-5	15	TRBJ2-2	CASSYSRQGPGELFF	TGTGCCAGCAGTTACTCGAGGCAGGGGCCCGGGGAGCTGTTTTTT
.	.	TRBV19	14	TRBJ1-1	CASSGSELNTEAFF	TGTGCCAGTAGTGGGAGTGAGTTGAACACTGAAGCTTTCTTT
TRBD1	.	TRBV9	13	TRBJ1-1	CASSQGQGLEAFF	TGTGCCAGCAGCCAGGGACAGGGTTTAGAAGCTTTCTTT
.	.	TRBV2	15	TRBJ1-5	CASTGDYMLDQPQHF	TGTGCCAGCACCGGGGACTATATGTTGGATCAGCCCCAGCATTTT
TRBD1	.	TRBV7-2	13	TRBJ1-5	CASSLAYQGGQHF	TGTGCCAGCAGCTTAGCTTATCAGGGGGGCCAGCATTTT
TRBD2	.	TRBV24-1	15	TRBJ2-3	CATSDPAGGTDTQYF	TGTGCCACCAGTGACCCAGCGGGGGGCACAGATACGCAGTATTTT
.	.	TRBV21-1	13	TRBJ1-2	CASRPDTGYGYTF	TGTGCCAGCAGGCCGGACACAGGCTATGGCTACACCTTC
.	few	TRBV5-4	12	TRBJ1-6	CASDRLNSPLHF	TGTGCCAGTGACAGGCTCAATTCACCCCTCCACTTT
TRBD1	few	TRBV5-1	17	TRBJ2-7	CASRPPRGTGGDYEQYF	TGCGCCAGCAGACCCCCACGGGGGACAGGGGGTGACTACGAGCAGTACTTC
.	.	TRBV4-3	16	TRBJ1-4	CASSQDFLGRAEKLFF	TGCGCCAGCAGCCAAGATTTCCTAGGGCGGGCTGAAAAACTGTTTTTT
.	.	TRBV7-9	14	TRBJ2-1	CASSLERLLDEQFF	TGTGCCAGCAGCTTAGAACGGTTACTGGATGAGCAGTTCTTC
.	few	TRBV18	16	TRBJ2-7	CASSPISHITSYEQYF	TGTGCCAGCTCACCTATTTCCCACATAACCTCCTACGAGCAGTACTTC
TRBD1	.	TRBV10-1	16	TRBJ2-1	CASSESIRTGMGEQFF	TGCGCCAGCAGTGAGTCGATAAGGACAGGGATGGGTGAGCAGTTCTTC
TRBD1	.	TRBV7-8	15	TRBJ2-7	CASSSSGQGAYEQYF	TGTGCCAGCAGCTCGAGTGGACAGGGGGCCTACGAGCAGTACTTC
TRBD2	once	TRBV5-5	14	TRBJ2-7	CASSPPPGGYEQYF	TGTGCCAGCAGCCCCCCCCCGGGAGGGTACGAGCAGTACTTC
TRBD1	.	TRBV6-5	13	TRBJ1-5	CASSPGGNQPQHF	TGTGCCAGCAGCCCAGGGGGAAATCAGCCCCAGCATTTT
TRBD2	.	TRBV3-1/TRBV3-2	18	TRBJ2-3	CASSQLGGLADTTDTQYF	TGTGCCAGCAGCCAACTTGGGGGACTAGCGGATACCACAGATACGCAGTATTTT
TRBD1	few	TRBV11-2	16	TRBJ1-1	CASRLLRGRSGTEAFF	TGTGCCAGCAGGCTCCTCAGGGGGAGATCGGGCACTGAAGCTTTCTTT
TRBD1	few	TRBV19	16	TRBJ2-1	CASSIDWTGNNGEQFF	TGTGCCAGTAGTATAGACTGGACAGGGAATAATGGGGAGCAGTTCTTC